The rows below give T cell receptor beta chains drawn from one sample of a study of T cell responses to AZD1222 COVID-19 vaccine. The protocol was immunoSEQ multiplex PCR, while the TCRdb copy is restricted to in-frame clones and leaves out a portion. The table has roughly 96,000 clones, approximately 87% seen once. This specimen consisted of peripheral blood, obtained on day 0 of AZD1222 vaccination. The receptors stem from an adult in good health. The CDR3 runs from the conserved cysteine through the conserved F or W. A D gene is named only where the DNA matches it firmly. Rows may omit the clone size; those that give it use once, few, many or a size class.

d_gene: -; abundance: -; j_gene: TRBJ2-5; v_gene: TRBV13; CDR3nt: TGTGCCAGCAGCCCCAGCCCGGGAGAGACCCAGTACTTC; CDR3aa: CASSPSPGETQYF
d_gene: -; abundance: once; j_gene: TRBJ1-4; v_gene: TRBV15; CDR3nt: TGTGCCACCAGCACAAGGTCGCCCATAATAGAAAAACTGTTTTTT; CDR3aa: CATSTRSPIIEKLFF
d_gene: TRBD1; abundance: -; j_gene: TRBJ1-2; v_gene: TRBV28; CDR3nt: TGTGCCAGCAGTTTTTTCAATACTGACAGGGAAGTCCGTGGCTACACCTTC; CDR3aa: CASSFFNTDREVRGYTF
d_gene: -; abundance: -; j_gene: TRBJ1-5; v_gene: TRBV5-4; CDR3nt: TGTGCCAGCAGCCGTGGGGGAGTCAATCAGCCCCAGCATTTT; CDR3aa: CASSRGGVNQPQHF
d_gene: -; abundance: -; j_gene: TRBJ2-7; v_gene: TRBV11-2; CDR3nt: TGTGCCAGCAGCTTAGAAGGCGAGCAGTACTTC; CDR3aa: CASSLEGEQYF
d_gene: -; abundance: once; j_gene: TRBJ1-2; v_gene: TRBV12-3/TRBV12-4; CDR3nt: TGTGCCAGCCTGGGGCGTTCCTATGGCTACACCTTC; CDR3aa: CASLGRSYGYTF
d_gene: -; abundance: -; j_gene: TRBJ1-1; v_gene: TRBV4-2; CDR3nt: TGTGCCAGCAGCCAAGCACATCTCGGAACTGAAGCTTTCTTT; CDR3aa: CASSQAHLGTEAFF
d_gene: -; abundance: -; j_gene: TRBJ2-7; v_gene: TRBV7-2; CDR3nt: TGTGCCAGCAGCCTACGAGGGGGGAAGCAGTACTTC; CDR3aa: CASSLRGGKQYF
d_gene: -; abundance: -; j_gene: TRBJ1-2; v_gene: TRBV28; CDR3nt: TGTGCCAGCAGCTCTAGCGAAGGGGGGACTAACTATGGCTACACCTTC; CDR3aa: CASSSSEGGTNYGYTF
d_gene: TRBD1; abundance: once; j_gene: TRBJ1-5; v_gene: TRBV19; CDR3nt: TGTGCCAGTAGTATCCGGGACAGGGGGACCGATAGCAATCAGCCCCAGCATTTT; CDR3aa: CASSIRDRGTDSNQPQHF
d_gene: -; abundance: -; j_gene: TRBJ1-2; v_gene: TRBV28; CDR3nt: TGTGCCAGCAGTTTATTACGGACAGAATATGGCTACACCTTC; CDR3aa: CASSLLRTEYGYTF
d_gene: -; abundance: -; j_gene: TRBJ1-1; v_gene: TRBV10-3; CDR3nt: TGTGCCATCAGTGAACTGAGGACTGAAGCTTTCTTT; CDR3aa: CAISELRTEAFF
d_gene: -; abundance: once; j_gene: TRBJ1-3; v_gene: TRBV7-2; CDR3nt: TGTGCCAGCAGCTTAAAAACAGCCTCTGGAAACACCATATATTTT; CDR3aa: CASSLKTASGNTIYF
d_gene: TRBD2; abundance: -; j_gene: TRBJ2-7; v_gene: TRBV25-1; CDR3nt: TGTGCCAGCACTAGCGGGGATATACCCTACGAGCAGTACTTC; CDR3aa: CASTSGDIPYEQYF
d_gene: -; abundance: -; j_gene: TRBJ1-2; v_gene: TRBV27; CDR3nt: TGTGCCAGCAGTTTATTAGACTCGGACTATGGCTACACCTTC; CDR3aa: CASSLLDSDYGYTF
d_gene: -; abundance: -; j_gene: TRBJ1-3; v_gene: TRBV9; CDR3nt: TGTGCCAGCAGCGCCCCAGGGGACACTGGAAACACCATATATTTT; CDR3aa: CASSAPGDTGNTIYF
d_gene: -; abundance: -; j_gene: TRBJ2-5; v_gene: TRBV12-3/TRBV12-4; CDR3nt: TGTGCCAGTTCGGGAGTACAGCAGACCCAGTACTTC; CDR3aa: CASSGVQQTQYF
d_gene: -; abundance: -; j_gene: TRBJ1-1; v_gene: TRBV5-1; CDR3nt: TGCGCCAGCAGCTTGCAGAACACTGAAGCTTTCTTT; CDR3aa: CASSLQNTEAFF
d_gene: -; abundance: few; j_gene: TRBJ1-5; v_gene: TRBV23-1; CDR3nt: TGCGCCAGCAGTCAACAAACCCACAGGAATAGCAATCAGCCCCAGCATTTT; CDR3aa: CASSQQTHRNSNQPQHF
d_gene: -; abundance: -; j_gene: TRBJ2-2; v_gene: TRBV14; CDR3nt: TGTGCCAGCAGCCAAGAAGCAGGGCGACGGGAGCTGTTTTTT; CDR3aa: CASSQEAGRRELFF
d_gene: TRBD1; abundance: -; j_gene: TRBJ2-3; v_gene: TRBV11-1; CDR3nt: TGTGCCAGCAGCCAAGGACAGGAGCCAACAGATACGCAGTATTTT; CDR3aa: CASSQGQEPTDTQYF
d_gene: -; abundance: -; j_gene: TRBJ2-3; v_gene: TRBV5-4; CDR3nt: TGTGCCAGCAGCACTTCTAGCGGGTCGGACAGGGATACGCAGTATTTT; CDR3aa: CASSTSSGSDRDTQYF
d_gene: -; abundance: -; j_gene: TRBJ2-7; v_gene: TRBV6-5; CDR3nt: TGTGCCAGCAGTTACAATCCAGGGAGAATTTCCTACGAGCAGTACTTC; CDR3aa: CASSYNPGRISYEQYF
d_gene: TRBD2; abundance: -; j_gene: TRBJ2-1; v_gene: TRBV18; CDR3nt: TGTGCCAGCTCACCTAAGTCGGGGGGTAAAAATGAGCAGTTCTTC; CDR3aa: CASSPKSGGKNEQFF
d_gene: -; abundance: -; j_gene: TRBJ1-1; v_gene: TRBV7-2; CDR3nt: TGTGCCAGCAGCTTCAGTCAAATCGTCGGGAACACTGAAGCTTTCTTT; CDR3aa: CASSFSQIVGNTEAFF
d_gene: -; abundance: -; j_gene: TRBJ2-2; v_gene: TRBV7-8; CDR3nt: TGTGCCAGCAGCTTAGCGTTCCGGCAGAAATCCCCCGGGGAGCTGTTTTTT; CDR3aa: CASSLAFRQKSPGELFF
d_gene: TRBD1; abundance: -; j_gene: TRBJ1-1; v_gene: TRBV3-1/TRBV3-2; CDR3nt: TGTGCCAGCAGCCGACCGGGACAGGGGAACACTGAAGCTTTCTTT; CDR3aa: CASSRPGQGNTEAFF
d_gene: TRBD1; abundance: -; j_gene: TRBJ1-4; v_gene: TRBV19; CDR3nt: TGTGCCAGTACCACCCCGGCGGGACAGGGGGATGAAAAACTGTTTTTT; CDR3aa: CASTTPAGQGDEKLFF
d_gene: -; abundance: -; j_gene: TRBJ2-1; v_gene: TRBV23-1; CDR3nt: TGCGCCAGCAGTCAATCGACGGTTGGGCACAGCTTGGGGGCGTACAATGAGCAGTTCTTC; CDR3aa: CASSQSTVGHSLGAYNEQFF
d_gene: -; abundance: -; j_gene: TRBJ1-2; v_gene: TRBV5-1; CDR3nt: TGCGCCAGCAGCTTGGGACAGCACTATGGCTACACCTTC; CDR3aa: CASSLGQHYGYTF
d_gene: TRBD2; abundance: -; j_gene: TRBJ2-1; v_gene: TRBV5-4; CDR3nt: TGTGCCAGCAGCTCGACTAGCGGCAGCTCCTACAATGAGCAGTTCTTC; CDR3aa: CASSSTSGSSYNEQFF
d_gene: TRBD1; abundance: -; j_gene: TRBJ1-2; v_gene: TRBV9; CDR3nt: TGTGCCAGCAGCACGTATGGGTCGGTCAGGGGGTATGGCTACACCTTC; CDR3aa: CASSTYGSVRGYGYTF
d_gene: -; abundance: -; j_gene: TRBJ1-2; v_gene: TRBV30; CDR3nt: TGTGCCTGGAGGCCGTCTAACTATGGCTACACCTTC; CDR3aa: CAWRPSNYGYTF
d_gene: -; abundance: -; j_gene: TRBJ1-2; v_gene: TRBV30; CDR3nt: TGTGCCTGGTCAGGGGATCCATATGGCTACACCTTC; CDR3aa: CAWSGDPYGYTF
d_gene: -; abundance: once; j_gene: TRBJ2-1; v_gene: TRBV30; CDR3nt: TGTGCCTGGGCCGGGGGGCGGGGATCGACGTCCTACAATGAGCAGTTCTTC; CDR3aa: CAWAGGRGSTSYNEQFF
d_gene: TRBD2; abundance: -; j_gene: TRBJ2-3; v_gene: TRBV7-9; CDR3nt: TGTGCCAGCAGCCAACCCGGGACTAGCGGGAGTCTTAAGTATTTT; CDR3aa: CASSQPGTSGSLKYF
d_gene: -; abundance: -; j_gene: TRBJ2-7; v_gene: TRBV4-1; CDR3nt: TGCGCCAGCAGCCATGAGAGCTCCAAGTACGAGCAGTACTTC; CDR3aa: CASSHESSKYEQYF
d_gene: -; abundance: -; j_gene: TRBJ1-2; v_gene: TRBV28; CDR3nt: TGTGCCAGCAGTTTATCGGGCTATGGCTACACCTTC; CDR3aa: CASSLSGYGYTF
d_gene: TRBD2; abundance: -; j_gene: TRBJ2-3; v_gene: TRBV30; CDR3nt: TGTGCCTGGAGTCTAGCGGGAGTCGCAGATACGCAGTATTTT; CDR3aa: CAWSLAGVADTQYF
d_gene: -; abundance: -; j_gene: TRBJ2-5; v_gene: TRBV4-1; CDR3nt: TGCGCCAGCAGCCAACGCACTGGCGGGGAGACCCAGTACTTC; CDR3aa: CASSQRTGGETQYF